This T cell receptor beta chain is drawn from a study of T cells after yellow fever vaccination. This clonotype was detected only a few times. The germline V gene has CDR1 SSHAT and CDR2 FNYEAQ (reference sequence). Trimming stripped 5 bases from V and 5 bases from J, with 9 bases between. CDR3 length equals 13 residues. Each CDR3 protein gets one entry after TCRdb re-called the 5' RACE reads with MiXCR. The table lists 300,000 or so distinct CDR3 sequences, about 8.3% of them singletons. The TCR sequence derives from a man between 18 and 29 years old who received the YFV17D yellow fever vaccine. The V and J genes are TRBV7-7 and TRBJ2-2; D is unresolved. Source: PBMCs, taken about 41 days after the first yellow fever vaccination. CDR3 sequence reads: CASSLSRTGELFF. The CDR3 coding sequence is TGTGCCAGCAGCCTAAGTCGGACCGGGGAGCTGTTTTTT.